This is a list of T cell receptor beta chains from one sample in a study of T cell responses to AZD1222 COVID-19 vaccine. Assay: immunoSEQ multiplex PCR; the TCRdb copy retains only in-frame clones and omits some. The sample carries some 84,000 clones, roughly 85% recorded once. The sequences come from peripheral blood, collected 28 days after the second AZD1222 dose. The receptors stem from an adult who received the AZD1222 COVID-19 vaccine. CDR3s include the opening cysteine and the closing phenylalanine or tryptophan. The D gene is left open where the match is weak. Clone size, where shown, is once, few, many, or a class for clones that have expanded.

clone_size	v_call	d_call	j_call	cdr3_aa	cdr3_nt
-	TRBV7-2	-	TRBJ1-2	CASSTPTADEMSNYGYTF	TGTGCCAGCAGCACCCCGACGGCGGACGAAATGTCTAACTATGGCTACACCTTC
-	TRBV12-3/TRBV12-4	-	TRBJ2-6	CASRNEGANVLTF	TGTGCCAGCAGAAACGAAGGGGCCAACGTCCTGACTTTC
once	TRBV4-3	-	TRBJ1-3	CASSPALIKAGTVVGNTIYF	TGCGCCAGCAGCCCCGCCCTAATCAAGGCAGGGACTGTGGTTGGAAACACCATATATTTT
-	TRBV6-5	TRBD1	TRBJ2-5	CASSRGTGRETQYF	TGTGCCAGCAGTCGCGGGACAGGGAGAGAGACCCAGTACTTC
-	TRBV6-2/TRBV6-3	-	TRBJ1-4	CASSYSWTRQGINEKLFF	TGTGCCAGCAGTTACTCCTGGACACGCCAGGGGATTAATGAAAAACTGTTTTTT
-	TRBV30	TRBD1	TRBJ1-2	CAWSYPPGQGPKLFYGYTF	TGTGCCTGGAGTTATCCACCGGGACAGGGGCCGAAACTTTTCTATGGCTACACCTTC
-	TRBV7-2	-	TRBJ1-3	CASSLNIQPSGNTIYF	TGTGCCAGCAGCTTAAACATCCAGCCCTCTGGAAACACCATATATTTT
-	TRBV27	-	TRBJ1-2	CASSPPQGEGGYTF	TGTGCCAGCAGTCCCCCGCAGGGTGAAGGAGGCTACACCTTC
-	TRBV5-1	TRBD2	TRBJ2-2	CASKGLAGNTGELFF	TGCGCCAGCAAAGGACTAGCGGGGAACACCGGGGAGCTGTTTTTT
once	TRBV7-9	-	TRBJ1-2	CASSLAGDRSDTF	TGTGCCAGCAGCTTAGCGGGTGACAGGAGCGACACCTTC
-	TRBV7-2	-	TRBJ2-5	CASSLDGWGSPRRETQYF	TGTGCCAGCAGCTTAGATGGGTGGGGCAGTCCAAGGCGGGAGACCCAGTACTTC
-	TRBV19	TRBD2	TRBJ2-3	CASSSSGGAATDTQYF	TGTGCCAGTAGCTCTAGCGGGGGGGCCGCCACAGATACGCAGTATTTT
-	TRBV11-1	-	TRBJ2-3	CASSPQRGSTQYF	TGTGCCAGCAGCCCCCAAAGGGGGTCTACGCAGTATTTT
-	TRBV5-1	TRBD2	TRBJ2-2	CASKELAGSRELFF	TGCGCCAGCAAAGAATTAGCGGGCAGTAGGGAGCTGTTTTTT
-	TRBV3-1/TRBV3-2	-	TRBJ1-3	CASSQGWGSGNTIYF	TGTGCCAGCAGCCAAGGTTGGGGTTCTGGAAACACCATATATTTT
few	TRBV5-4	TRBD2	TRBJ2-1	CASSLVAGAYNEQFF	TGTGCCAGCAGCTTGGTAGCGGGGGCCTACAATGAGCAGTTCTTC
-	TRBV7-7	-	TRBJ2-1	CASSLGGLSYNEQFF	TGTGCTAGCAGCCTGGGGGGCCTCTCCTACAATGAGCAGTTCTTC
-	TRBV25-1	-	TRBJ2-1	CASSDIHEQFF	TGTGCCAGCAGTGATATCCATGAGCAGTTCTTC
-	TRBV18	TRBD1	TRBJ1-2	CASSSETGGRDNGYTF	TGTGCCAGCTCGTCGGAGACAGGGGGCCGTGACAATGGCTACACCTTC
-	TRBV5-4	-	TRBJ1-1	CATGPRDLMNTEAFF	TGTGCCACCGGCCCCAGGGACCTAATGAACACTGAAGCTTTCTTT
-	TRBV7-6	TRBD1	TRBJ1-2	CASSPGQGANYGYTF	TGTGCCAGCAGCCCCGGGCAGGGGGCAAACTATGGCTACACCTTC
-	TRBV2	-	TRBJ2-5	CASSREQQETQYF	TGTGCCAGCAGTAGGGAACAGCAAGAGACCCAGTACTTC
once	TRBV6-5	-	TRBJ1-2	CASSGEDYGYTF	TGTGCCAGCAGCGGGGAGGACTATGGCTACACCTTC
-	TRBV18	-	TRBJ2-7	CASSQGQPYEQYF	TGTGCCAGCTCACAAGGACAGCCCTACGAGCAGTACTTC
-	TRBV19	-	TRBJ1-2	CASSILGLSF	TGTGCCAGTAGTATCCTGGGACTATCCTTC
few	TRBV11-1	-	TRBJ1-1	CASSLEDRYTEAFF	TGTGCCAGCAGCTTAGAAGATCGGTACACTGAAGCTTTCTTT
-	TRBV3-1/TRBV3-2	TRBD1	TRBJ1-6	CASSQGQGISPLHF	TGTGCCAGCAGCCAAGGACAGGGTATTTCACCCCTCCACTTT
medium-sized	TRBV19	TRBD2	TRBJ2-1	CASNSGGAHEQFF	TGTGCCAGCAATAGCGGGGGGGCCCATGAGCAGTTCTTC
-	TRBV25-1	TRBD1	TRBJ2-7	CASSGLGQGIGYF	TGTGCCAGCAGTGGTCTGGGACAGGGGATTGGGTACTTC
few	TRBV10-3	-	TRBJ2-1	CAISESGSGNNEQFF	TGTGCCATCAGTGAGTCGGGGTCGGGCAACAATGAGCAGTTCTTC
-	TRBV5-1	TRBD2	TRBJ2-3	CASSLGPTRTSGGRDTQYF	TGCGCCAGCAGCTTGGGGCCCACCCGGACTAGCGGGGGAAGGGATACGCAGTATTTT
-	TRBV7-2	-	TRBJ2-3	CASGQDYLSTDTQYF	TGTGCCAGCGGCCAAGACTATCTTAGCACAGATACGCAGTATTTT
-	TRBV13	TRBD1	TRBJ2-7	CASSPPGGLSSYEQYF	TGTGCCAGCAGCCCTCCAGGGGGCCTTAGCTCCTACGAGCAGTACTTC
-	TRBV2	TRBD1	TRBJ1-4	CASRGRTGLYEKLFF	TGTGCCAGCAGGGGAAGGACAGGCCTATATGAAAAACTGTTTTTT
once	TRBV7-9	-	TRBJ2-2	CASSRTGPSRTGELFF	TGTGCCAGCAGCCGAACCGGGCCAAGCCGGACCGGGGAGCTGTTTTTT
-	TRBV5-8	-	TRBJ1-1	CASSLVYTEAFF	TGTGCCAGCAGCTTGGTATACACTGAAGCTTTCTTT
-	TRBV9	TRBD1	TRBJ1-1	CASSQGDTEAFF	TGTGCCAGCAGCCAGGGGGATACTGAAGCTTTCTTT
once	TRBV6-4	-	TRBJ1-2	CASSSGAGYGYTF	TGTGCCAGCAGTTCGGGGGCAGGGTATGGCTACACCTTC
few	TRBV6-1	TRBD1	TRBJ1-2	CASSDQQGTGYTF	TGTGCCAGCAGTGACCAACAGGGGACGGGCTACACCTTC
-	TRBV4-3	-	TRBJ1-1	CASSQEWSLTEAFF	TGCGCCAGCAGCCAAGAATGGTCTTTGACTGAAGCTTTCTTT
-	TRBV9	-	TRBJ2-1	CASSVVAGPYNEQFF	TGTGCCAGCAGCGTAGTTGCGGGGCCCTACAATGAGCAGTTCTTC